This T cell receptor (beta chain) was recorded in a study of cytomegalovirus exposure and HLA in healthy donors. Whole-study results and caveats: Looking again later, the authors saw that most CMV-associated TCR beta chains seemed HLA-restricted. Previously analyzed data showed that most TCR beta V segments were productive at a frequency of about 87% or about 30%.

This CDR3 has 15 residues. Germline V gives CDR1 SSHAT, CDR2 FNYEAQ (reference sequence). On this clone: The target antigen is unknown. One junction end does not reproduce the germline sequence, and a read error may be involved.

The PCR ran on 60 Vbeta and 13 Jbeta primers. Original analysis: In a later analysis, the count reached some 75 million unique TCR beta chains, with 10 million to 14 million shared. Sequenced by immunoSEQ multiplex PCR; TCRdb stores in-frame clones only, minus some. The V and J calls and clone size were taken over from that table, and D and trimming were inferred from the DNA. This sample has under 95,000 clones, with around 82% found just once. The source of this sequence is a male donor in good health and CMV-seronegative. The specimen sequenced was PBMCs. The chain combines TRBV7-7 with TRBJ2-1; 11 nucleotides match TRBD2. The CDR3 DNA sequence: TGTGCTAGCAGCTCACTAGCGGGAGCATACAATGAGCAGTTCTTC. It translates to CASSSLAGAYNEQFF. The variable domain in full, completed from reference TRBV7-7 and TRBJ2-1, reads GAGVSQSPRYKVTKRGQDVTLRCDPISSHATLYWYQQALGQGPEFLTYFNYEAQPDKSGLPSDRFSAERPEGSISTLTIQRTEQRDSAMYRCASSSLAGAYNEQFFGPGTRLTVL.